This TCR beta chain emerged from a study of spatial heterogeneity in lung cancer (dated 2019 in TCRdb). With regard to the full study: Beta-chain transcripts were consistently detected in greater numbers than alpha-chain transcripts, which likely reflects a higher abundance of beta-chain transcripts. In tumor regions, TCR transcript counts showed a strong correlation with a T cell transcriptional module score from matched bulk RNA-seq. In the raw uncorrected reads, each unique combination of TCR and UMI appeared on average more than ten times. In non-small cell lung cancer, the study made a quantitative comparison of TCR alpha and beta repertoires among multiple tumor regions, matched nontumor lung and blood. Nonsynonymous mutation counts, determined by whole-exome sequencing of tumor tissue, were related to TCR repertoire features. At surgery, both alpha and beta chains were TCR-sequenced in 200 to 250 tumor regions, about 64 matched nontumor lung samples and 56 PBMC samples. The paper as a whole reports these results and caveats: TCR-seq was estimated to cover only roughly 7% of tumor T cells for alpha chains and 12% to 15% for beta chains. Additional single-cell paired TCR alpha and beta sequencing was considered necessary to confirm, at a functional level, the hypothesis that regional TCRs recognize regional mutations. The count of ubiquitous expanded TCRs correlated with the count of ubiquitous nonsynonymous mutations, and the count of regional expanded TCRs correlated with the count of regional nonsynonymous mutations. The number of expanded intratumoral alpha and beta TCRs correlated with the tumor nonsynonymous mutation count.

The protocol used for the library was 5' RACE. The sequencer listed for this sample is NextSeq 500. In the TCR library protocol, a unique molecular identifier was attached to each TCR cDNA molecule so that PCR and sequencing errors could be corrected. The study's processing was this. TCR identification, UMI-based error correction and CDR3 extraction were performed with Decombinator tools. Expanded TCRs were defined as those above a frequency of 2 per 1,000, corresponding to the top 1% of the tumor frequency distribution. Expanded tumor TCRs were classed as regional if statistically deemed absent (corrected P<0.05) from at least one tumor region, otherwise ubiquitous. Each repertoire was subsampled 100 times to 5,000 TCRs, after which Renyi diversity was computed with the R vegan package. CDR3 similarity networks were built from amino acid triplet string-kernel similarity, connecting CDR3s with pairwise similarity above 0.82. The public sequencing data were trimmed at Q25 with fastp and processed into clonotypes with MiXCR by TCRdb, which kept only in-frame beta chains. Rows are combined by CDR3 protein, so each entry shows the most common genes and DNA. TCRdb assigned the V and J calls; the authors' analysis was not used. The sample contains under 20,000 distinct CDR3 sequences, roughly 6% of them found a single time. Of the sample, 10% is held by the ten largest clones.

In the paper's terms, the time point label means: sample taken at primary tumor resection. Samples were obtained from 70 to 85 patients with early-stage, untreated non-small cell lung cancer from the lung TRACERx cohort. TCR sequencing used whole RNA extracted from tumor and nontumor lung tissue, or from cryopreserved PBMC samples, without cell sorting. Only patients for whom sufficient RNA was available from at least two tumor regions were selected for TCR sequencing. Tumor and adjacent nontumor lung specimens were reviewed by a lung pathologist before selection. This clonotype was observed a few times. Its antigen remains unidentified. No base quality values were provided; no much bigger clone lies one nucleotide off. The germline V gene (reference sequence) gives CDR1 as DFQATT and CDR2 as SNEGSKA. V is shortened by 0 bases, J by 1 base, and the region joining them spans 15 bases. The CDR3 numbers 16 residues from cysteine through phenylalanine. Just the 48-base CDR3 DNA is kept, in frame starting at base 1.

This specimen was lung tumor tissue, taken at surgery. In this chain, TRBV20-1 is recombined with TRBJ1-1; 6 matching bases give a weak D call of TRBD1. The sequence came from a female donor with early-stage non-small cell lung cancer. The DNA reads as follows: TGCAGTGCTAGAGACAGCGCACCCAGGGGGAACACTGAAGCTTTCTTT. Its protein product is CSARDSAPRGNTEAFF.